The T cell receptor (beta chain) under discussion was sequenced for a study of blood T cell repertoires in COVID-19. Background on the study: Whether acute or convalescent, the COVID-19 samples came from the United States, Italy and Spain. In each case, the material was cDNA or gDNA derived from T cells, B-cell-depleted T cells, or PBMCs.

A single count supports this clone. Germline V CDR1 and CDR2: LNHNV, YYDKDF (reference sequence). Trimming pared 0 bases from V and 4 bases from J, leaving 13 bases between. This CDR3 is 16 amino acids long. Authors' data handling: Amplified reference gene primers provided the basis for estimating nucleated cell counts. TCRdb's table, derived via immunoSEQ multiplex PCR, lists solely in-frame clones and lacks some. The V and J calls and the clone size are those of that table, but D and trimming were determined from the DNA. The table shows about 150,000 clones, with roughly 87% occurring only once. The source of this sequence is a middle-aged woman who had been exposed to COVID-19. The chain links TRBV15 to TRBJ2-1; D is unresolved. The material sequenced was PBMCs or T cells enriched from blood (not recorded which). The CDR3 is CATSRDRGATYNEQFF. The CDR3 coding sequence is TGTGCCACCAGCAGAGACCGAGGTGCCACATACAATGAGCAGTTCTTC.